The entry that follows covers one T cell receptor (beta chain) sequence. This record comes from a study of control samples from healthy donors and cancer patients. This CDR3 region has 15 residues. V shed 6 bases, J shed 6 bases, and the junction held 7 bases outside the gene matches. CDR1 and CDR2 (germline): WSHSY, SAAADI. This table comes from immunoSEQ multiplex PCR, and its TCRdb copy is limited to in-frame clones, with some not included. The sample lists around 170,000 clones, approximately 90% occurring once. This sequence joins TRBV10-2 and TRBJ1-4; 10 nucleotides match TRBD1. This sequence originates from a man aged 30-40 years in good health. The specimen was blood. The CDR3 region is CASSDSGQGYEKLFF. For the CDR3, the DNA is TGCGCCAGCAGCGATTCGGGACAGGGGTATGAAAAACTGTTTTTT.